This passage covers 20 T cell receptor beta chains from one sample sequenced in a study of blood T cell repertoires in COVID-19. Libraries were prepared by immunoSEQ multiplex PCR; TCRdb keeps only in-frame clonotypes and omits some of them. The sample carries 250,000 or so clones, approximately 88% recorded once. Sequenced: PBMCs or T cells enriched from blood (not recorded which). These receptor sequences come from a woman in her thirties or forties who had been exposed to COVID-19.

The chain uses TRBV5-1 and TRBJ2-1, with D possibly matching TRBD2 (6 bases). From germline, CDR1 is SGHRS and CDR2 YFSETQ. V was pared by 4 bases and J by 5 bases, with 10 bases between. The CDR3 sequence is 13 residues long. CDR3 DNA: TGCGCCAGCAGCCGGGGGATTGACAATGAGCAGTTCTTC. This translates into CASSRGIDNEQFF. Combining the CDR3 with reference TRBV5-1 and TRBJ2-1 gives the whole variable domain KAGVTQTPRYLIKTRGQQVTLSCSPISGHRSVSWYQQTPGQGLQFLFEYFSETQRNKGNFPGRFSGRQFSNSRSEMNVSTLELGDSALYLCASSRGIDNEQFFGPGTRLTVL.

This chain connects TRBV14 to TRBJ2-1; TRBD1 aligns across 10 bases. Germline trimming cut 1 base from V and 2 bases from J; bases unmatched to any gene: 2. Germline CDR1 reads SGHDN; CDR2 reads FVKESK. The length of the CDR3 is 16 residues. The CDR3 loop reads CASSQGGTGAYNEQFF. In DNA, the CDR3 is TGTGCCAGCAGCCAAGGAGGGACAGGGGCCTACAATGAGCAGTTCTTC. The full variable domain, in which reference TRBV14 and TRBJ2-1 provide the parts outside the CDR3, is EAGVTQFPSHSVIEKGQTVTLRCDPISGHDNLYWYRRVMGKEIKFLLHFVKESKQDESGMPNNRFLAERTGGTYSTLKVQPAELEDSGVYFCASSQGGTGAYNEQFFGPGTRLTVL.

The rearrangement uses TRBV7-2 and TRBJ2-1, with TRBD2 matching 16 bases. The germline gives CDR1 SGHTA, CDR2 FQGNSA. J lost 0 bases, V lost 8 bases, and 10 bases had no gene match. CDR3 length: 19 amino acids. This chain's CDR3 is CASSSKGLAGGSSYNEQFF. The DNA of the CDR3 is TGTGCCAGCTCTTCAAAGGGACTAGCGGGGGGGAGCTCCTACAATGAGCAGTTCTTC. Looking up the rest from reference TRBV7-2 and TRBJ2-1 gives the full variable domain: GAGVSQSPSNKVTEKGKDVELRCDPISGHTALYWYRQSLGQGLEFLIYFQGNSAPDKSGLPSDRFSAERTGGSVSTLTIQRTQQEDSAVYLCASSSKGLAGGSSYNEQFFGPGTRLTVL.

J is TRBJ1-1 and V is TRBV2, with D maybe TRBD1 (6 bases). In germline, CDR1 is SNHLY, CDR2 FYNNEI. This CDR3 is built from 16 residues. V shed 3 bases and J shed 3 bases, with 17 bases lying between them. This CDR3 reads CASSDPTKGGDTEAFF. In DNA form, the CDR3 reads TGTGCCAGCAGTGACCCTACGAAGGGGGGGGACACTGAAGCTTTCTTT.

The V gene is TRBV13, the J gene TRBJ1-2, with TRBD1 matching 10 bases. The ends lost 2 bases at V and 5 bases at J; junction bases unmatched: 5. Germline CDR1 reads PRHDT; CDR2 reads FYEKMQ (reference sequence). CDR3 length equals 15 residues. CDR3: CASSLKGQGIYGYTF. For the CDR3, the DNA is TGTGCCAGCAGCTTAAAGGGACAGGGGATATATGGCTACACCTTC.

The V call is TRBV28, the J call TRBJ2-5; 8 nucleotides match TRBD2. V was pared by 7 bases and J by 5 bases, with 6 bases of the junction left unmatched. The germline V gene encodes CDR1 MDHEN and CDR2 SYDVKM. The CDR3 sequence is 13 residues long. The DNA of the CDR3 is TGTGCCAGCACCCCAACGGGGGGGGAGACCCAGTACTTC. This codes for CASTPTGGETQYF.

The chain employs TRBV25-1 and TRBJ2-3; 11 bases fit TRBD1. This CDR3 is 17 amino acids long. The V and J ends lost 3 bases and 4 bases, in that order; junction bases with no gene match: 9. Germline V lookup: CDR1 MGHDK, CDR2 SYGVNS. CDR3 sequence: CASSERTGQGVSDTQYF. The CDR3 coding sequence is TGTGCCAGCAGTGAGAGGACGGGACAGGGGGTTTCAGATACGCAGTATTTT.

The chain has TRBV9 and TRBJ2-3; TRBD2 matches at 10 bases. The CDR3 has 14 amino acids. V trimming: 5 bases; J trimming: 4 bases; junction bases outside the gene matches: 4. CDR1 SGDLS and CDR2 YYNGEE come from the germline V gene. This CDR3 is CASSSGRTADTQYF. In nucleotides, the CDR3 is TGTGCCAGCAGTAGCGGGAGGACGGCAGATACGCAGTATTTT.

The rearrangement joins TRBV2 to TRBJ1-2; perhaps TRBD1 as D (6 bases). The V end lost 0 bases, the J end lost 8 bases, and 16 bases lay between the germline ends. Germline V gives CDR1 SNHLY, CDR2 FYNNEI. The CDR3 covers 15 residues. The CDR3 spells CASSEAEQGFRGYTF. The CDR3 region has the DNA TGTGCCAGCAGTGAAGCCGAACAGGGTTTTAGGGGCTACACCTTC.

Many counts were recorded for this clone. The rearrangement joins TRBV4-1 to TRBJ2-6, with D possibly being TRBD1 (5 bases). CDR1 and CDR2 from the germline V gene are MGHRA and YSYEKL. The CDR3 consists of 16 residues. With 5 bases removed from V and 3 bases from J, the gap between germline ends came to 14 bases. CDR3 in DNA: TGCGCCAGCAGCTGGGGCGGCACAGGTGGGGCCAACGTCCTGACTTTC. Translating gives CASSWGGTGGANVLTF.

The chain combines TRBV7-2 with TRBJ2-7; D possibly corresponds to TRBD1 (5 bases). Per the germline V gene, CDR1 is SGHTA and CDR2 is FQGNSA. V was pared by 3 bases and J by 1 base, with 7 bases between. The length of the CDR3 is 13 residues. CDR3 DNA: TGTGCCAGCAGCTTGGGGCGGTCCTACGAGCAGTACTTC. This sequence encodes CASSLGRSYEQYF. The complete variable domain, with remaining parts taken from reference TRBV7-2 and TRBJ2-7, reads GAGVSQSPSNKVTEKGKDVELRCDPISGHTALYWYRQSLGQGLEFLIYFQGNSAPDKSGLPSDRFSAERTGGSVSTLTIQRTQQEDSAVYLCASSLGRSYEQYFGPGTRLTVT.

This rearrangement joins TRBV28 to TRBJ2-7; no clear D gene. Trimming removed 6 bases from V and 4 bases from J, with 10 bases in between. This CDR3 has 12 amino acids. CDR1 is MDHEN, CDR2 SYDVKM, per germline. The CDR3 bases are TGTGCCAGCAGCCTTTCCCTTTACGAGCAGTACTTC. This gives the protein CASSLSLYEQYF.

CDR3 coding DNA: TGTGCCAGCAGTCACCGGGACAATAACAATGAGCAGTTCTTC. Its protein is CASSHRDNNNEQFF. The rearrangement uses TRBV11-3 and TRBJ2-1; tentative D call: TRBD1 (6 bases). Trimming removed 6 bases at V and 5 bases at J, with 14 bases between. This CDR3 region has 14 residues. Germline-derived CDR1 and CDR2 are SGHNT and YENEEA.

The V call is TRBV25-1, the J call TRBJ2-2; TRBD1 aligns across 7 bases. CDR3 size: 16 residues. The V segment lost 5 bases and the J segment 6 bases; nucleotides outside the gene matches: 12. Germline CDR1 reads MGHDK; CDR2 reads SYGVNS. Here the CDR3 DNA reads TGTGCCAGCAGTCCCAGGCCAGGGGGAGCCGCCGGGGAGCTGTTTTTT. Protein sequence: CASSPRPGGAAGELFF.

CDR3 nucleotide sequence: TGTGCCACCAGCCAACAGGCGGACACCATATATTTT. Protein product: CATSQQADTIYF. The rearrangement joins TRBV15 to TRBJ1-3; a weak D match, TRBD1 (5 bases). Germline V CDR1 and CDR2: LNHNV, YYDKDF (reference sequence). The CDR3 is 12 amino acids. Trimming pared 5 bases from V and 8 bases from J, leaving 10 bases between.

This chain uses TRBV3-1 (or the pseudogene TRBV3-2) with TRBJ1-2; D remains ambiguous. There are 13 residues in the CDR3. V was trimmed by 1 base and J by 4 bases, leaving 7 bases between them. The germline V gene has CDR1 LGHDT and CDR2 YNNKEL (reference sequence). The CDR3, as DNA: TGTGCCAGCAGCCAAGCCCAGTCCTATGGCTACACCTTC. Amino acids: CASSQAQSYGYTF.

The chain is built from TRBV4-3 and TRBJ2-1; TRBD2 matches at 7 bases. The CDR3 totals 15 residues. V lost 0 bases to trimming and J lost 9 bases; unmatched junction nucleotides: 8. The germline gives CDR1 LGHNA, CDR2 YSLEER. For the CDR3, the DNA is TGCGCCAGCAGCCAAGAAGGCGGGGGTCGGGGTGAGCAGTTCTTC. Protein product: CASSQEGGGRGEQFF.

This sequence joins TRBV12-3 or TRBV12-4 and TRBJ1-1; D gene unclear. V lost 6 bases and J 6 bases, leaving 14 bases between the germline ends. CDR3 length: 13 amino acids. CDR3 nucleotide sequence: TGTGCCAGCAGGACTTTTATTCGGGCTGAAGCTTTCTTT. Translating gives CASRTFIRAEAFF.

This chain connects TRBV28 to TRBJ1-5, with 7 bases matching TRBD1. The V and J ends lost 7 bases and 3 bases, in that order; junction bases with no gene match: 12. The CDR3 length is 16 residues. Germline V CDR1 and CDR2: MDHEN, SYDVKM. DNA for the CDR3: TGTGCCAGCACCATACAGGGGACCCTCTCCAATCAGCCCCAGCATTTT. Translation: CASTIQGTLSNQPQHF.

V usage is TRBV18 and J usage is TRBJ1-5; 9 bases align to TRBD1. V lost 6 bases and J lost 0; bases outside the gene matches: 3. Germline loops: CDR1 KGHSH, CDR2 LQKENI. The CDR3 spans 15 residues. CDR3 residues: CASSGTGISNQPQHF. DNA of the CDR3: TGTGCCAGCTCCGGGACAGGGATTAGCAATCAGCCCCAGCATTTT. The variable domain in full, with the rest retrieved from reference TRBV18 and TRBJ1-5, is NAGVMQNPRHLVRRRGQEARLRCSPMKGHSHVYWYRQLPEEGLKFMVYLQKENIIDESGMPKERFSAEFPKEGPSILRIQQVVRGDSAAYFCASSGTGISNQPQHFGDGTRLSIL.